Presented here are 16 T cell receptor beta chains from one specimen sequenced in a study of T cell clonotyping in hematopoietic cell transplantation. Libraries were prepared by immunoSEQ multiplex PCR; TCRdb keeps only in-frame clonotypes and omits some of them. Found here are approximately 70,000 clones, approximately 94% of them singletons; the top ten hold roughly 1.7%. Sample: peripheral blood mononuclear cells. These receptors were obtained from a middle-aged man in good health. Some clones in this sample may be carry-over from other donors' samples.

The chain employs TRBV6-5 and TRBJ1-2, with 7 bases matching TRBD1. This CDR3 is built from 14 residues. Germline values: CDR1 MNHEY, CDR2 SVGAGI. The V gene end was trimmed by 2 bases and the J gene end by 4 bases; junction bases not matched to a gene: 4. CDR3 in amino acids: CASSYDRARYGYTF. The DNA of the CDR3 is TGTGCCAGCAGTTACGACAGGGCTCGCTATGGCTACACCTTC.

The gene calls are TRBV6-5 and TRBJ1-6; D is ambiguous. The V end was cut by 6 bases, the J end by 5 bases, with 14 bases between. The CDR3 has 15 residues. The germline V gene has CDR1 MNHEY and CDR2 SVGAGI. CDR3 sequence: CASRTTGSHNSPLHF. The DNA of the CDR3 is TGTGCCAGCAGGACAACGGGGTCACATAATTCACCCCTCCACTTT.

V usage is TRBV6-5 and J usage is TRBJ2-1; possibly TRBD1 for D (6 bases). CDR1 is MNHEY, CDR2 SVGAGI, per germline. The V gene lost 6 bases and the J gene lost 7 bases, with 13 bases spanning the gap. This CDR3 comprises 13 residues. CDR3 amino acids: CASRTGSTNEQFF. The CDR3 bases are TGTGCCAGCAGGACAGGTTCCACTAATGAGCAGTTCTTC.

The V gene is TRBV6-5, the J gene TRBJ1-5, with unresolved D. Germline V lookup: CDR1 MNHEY, CDR2 SVGAGI. CDR3 length: 13 residues. Trimming removed 6 bases at V and 3 bases at J, with 9 bases between. DNA for the CDR3: TGTGCCAGCAGACCCGACAACAATCAGCCCCAGCATTTT. As protein: CASRPDNNQPQHF.

The CDR3 DNA reads as TGTGCCAGTTCTCTATCTCCAGATACGCAGTATTTT. Its protein is CASSLSPDTQYF. This rearrangement joins TRBV19 to TRBJ2-3; no clear D. This CDR3 is 12 amino acids long. Trimming shortened V by 8 bases and J by 4 bases, and 10 bases separated the two germline ends. Germline V CDR1 and CDR2: LNHDA, SQIVND (reference sequence). Full variable domain (outside the CDR3, taken from reference TRBV19 and TRBJ2-3): DGGITQSPKYLFRKEGQNVTLSCEQNLNHDAMYWYRQDPGQGLRLIYYSQIVNDFQKGDIAEGYSVSREKKESFPLTVTSAQKNPTAFYLCASSLSPDTQYFGPGTRLTVL.

The chain has TRBV9 and TRBJ2-6; D gene ambiguous. This CDR3 spans 15 amino acids. Germline V gene data show CDR1 as SGDLS and CDR2 as YYNGEE. V lost 2 bases and J 0 bases, leaving 6 bases between the germline ends. The CDR3 region is CASSVVSSGANVLTF. In nucleotides, the CDR3 is TGTGCCAGCAGCGTGGTCAGCTCTGGGGCCAACGTCCTGACTTTC.

This CDR3 is CAISRQGAQPQHF. The CDR3 coding sequence is TGTGCCATCAGCAGACAGGGGGCACAGCCCCAGCATTTT. This chain connects TRBV10-3 to TRBJ1-5, with TRBD1 matching over 10 bases. V shed 6 bases, J shed 7 bases, and the junction held 3 bases outside the gene matches. The CDR3 contains 13 residues. The germline gives CDR1 ENHRY, CDR2 SYGVKD.

The chain employs TRBV28 and TRBJ1-2; D gene uncertain. Germline V gene data show CDR1 as MDHEN and CDR2 as SYDVKM. V was trimmed by 6 bases and J by 4 bases, leaving 12 bases between them. CDR3 size: 13 residues. As DNA, the CDR3 is TGTGCCAGCAGCCCTCCTCTGAGCTATGGCTACACCTTC. This sequence encodes CASSPPLSYGYTF.

The gene calls are TRBV28 and TRBJ2-3; D might be TRBD2 (5 bases). The CDR3 is made up of 14 amino acids. Germline CDR1 and CDR2: MDHEN and SYDVKM. Between the trimmed V and J ends, which lost 3 bases and 5 bases, there was a span of 12 bases. The CDR3 DNA reads as TGTGCCAGCAGTTTCTCCGGGGATTTAGATACGCAGTATTTT. It encodes CASSFSGDLDTQYF.

The V gene is TRBV5-5, the J gene TRBJ2-3, with a tentative D call TRBD2 (6 bases). The CDR3 has 15 residues. The ends were cut back, 5 bases at V and 0 bases at J, with 13 bases in the middle. Germline V gives CDR1 SGHKS, CDR2 YYEKEE (reference sequence). The CDR3 nucleotides are TGTGCCAGCAGGGGGACTCCAACTAGCACAGATACGCAGTATTTT. Translated, it gives CASRGTPTSTDTQYF.

The chain employs TRBV7-8 and TRBJ2-5, with TRBD2 identical over 9 bases. Germline V gives CDR1 SGHVS, CDR2 FQNEAQ. Trimming removed 5 bases from V and 0 bases from J; junction bases left unmatched: 4. This CDR3 spans 15 amino acids. The CDR3, as DNA: TGTGCCAGCAGCCCGCGGGAGGGGAACCAAGAGACCCAGTACTTC. Protein: CASSPREGNQETQYF.

The J gene is TRBJ1-4, the V gene TRBV7-9, with D possibly matching TRBD1 (6 bases). Looked up from germline, CDR1 is SEHNR and CDR2 is FQNEAQ (reference sequence). The CDR3 consists of 14 residues. Between the trimmed V and J ends, which lost 5 bases and 1 base, there was a span of 8 bases. The DNA for the CDR3 is TGTGCCAGCAGCCTACAGGGAACTAATGAAAAACTGTTTTTT. Translating it yields CASSLQGTNEKLFF.

This clone was observed a single time. This chain uses TRBV5-5 with TRBJ1-1; possibly TRBD1 for D (6 bases). Trimming cost V 5 bases and J 1 base, with 9 bases left between them. Per the germline V gene, CDR1 is SGHKS and CDR2 is YYEKEE (reference sequence). The length of the CDR3 is 13 residues. The CDR3 reads CASSLTGNTEAFF. CDR3 bases: TGTGCCAGCAGTCTGACAGGGAACACTGAAGCTTTCTTT.

V usage is TRBV5-1 and J usage is TRBJ1-5, with D uncertain. V was shortened by 1 base and J by 0 bases, with 8 bases between the two germline ends. Germline V gene sequence: CDR1 SGHRS, CDR2 YFSETQ. The CDR3 spans 15 residues. The CDR3 sequence is CASSLLAGSNQPQHF. The CDR3 coding sequence is TGCGCCAGCAGCTTGTTGGCAGGTAGCAATCAGCCCCAGCATTTT.

This clone was counted between two and nine times. The chain carries TRBV29-1 and TRBJ1-1; D not resolved. The CDR3 has 11 amino acids. V was trimmed by 3 bases and J by 2 bases, leaving 4 bases between them. CDR1 is SQVTM, CDR2 ANQGSEA, per germline. As DNA, the CDR3 is TGCAGCGTTGAGGTTAACACTGAAGCTTTCTTT. The encoded protein is CSVEVNTEAFF.

The chain joins TRBV25-1 to TRBJ2-7; TRBD2 matches at 9 bases. V trimming: 5 bases; J trimming: 3 bases; junction bases outside the gene matches: 14. CDR1 is MGHDK, CDR2 SYGVNS, per germline. The CDR3 covers 17 residues. DNA of the CDR3: TGTGCCAGCAGTCGCCACCCGATAGCGGGGGCCGACTACGAGCAGTACTTC. Translating gives CASSRHPIAGADYEQYF.